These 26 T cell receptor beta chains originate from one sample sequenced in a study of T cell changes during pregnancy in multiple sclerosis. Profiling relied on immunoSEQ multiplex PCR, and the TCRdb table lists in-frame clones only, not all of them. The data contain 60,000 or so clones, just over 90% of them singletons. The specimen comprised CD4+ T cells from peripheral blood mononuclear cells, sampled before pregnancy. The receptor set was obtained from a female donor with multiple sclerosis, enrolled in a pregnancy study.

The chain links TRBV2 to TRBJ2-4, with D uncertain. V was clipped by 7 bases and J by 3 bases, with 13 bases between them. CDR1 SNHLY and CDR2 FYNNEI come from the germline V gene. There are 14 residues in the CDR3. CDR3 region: CASIKELGKNIQYF. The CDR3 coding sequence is TGTGCCAGCATCAAGGAGTTGGGCAAAAACATTCAGTACTTC.

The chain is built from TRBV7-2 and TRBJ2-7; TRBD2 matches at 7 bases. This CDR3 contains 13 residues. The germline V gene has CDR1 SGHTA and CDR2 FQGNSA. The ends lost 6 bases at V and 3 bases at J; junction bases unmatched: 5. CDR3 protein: CASRSAGSYEQYF. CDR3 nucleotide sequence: TGTGCCAGCAGATCAGCGGGAAGCTACGAGCAGTACTTC.

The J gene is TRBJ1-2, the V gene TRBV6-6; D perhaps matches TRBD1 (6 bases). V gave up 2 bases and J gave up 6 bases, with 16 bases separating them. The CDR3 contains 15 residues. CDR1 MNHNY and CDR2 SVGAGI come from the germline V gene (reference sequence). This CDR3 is CASSYPQGRGNGYTF. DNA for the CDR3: TGTGCCAGCAGTTACCCACAGGGAAGGGGCAATGGCTACACCTTC.

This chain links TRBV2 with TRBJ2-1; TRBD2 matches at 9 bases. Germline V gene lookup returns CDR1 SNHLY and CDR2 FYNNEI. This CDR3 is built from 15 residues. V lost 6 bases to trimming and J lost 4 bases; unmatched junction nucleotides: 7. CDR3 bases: TGTGCCAGCAGCGGCGGGCTAGCGGGGTACAATGAGCAGTTCTTC. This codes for CASSGGLAGYNEQFF.

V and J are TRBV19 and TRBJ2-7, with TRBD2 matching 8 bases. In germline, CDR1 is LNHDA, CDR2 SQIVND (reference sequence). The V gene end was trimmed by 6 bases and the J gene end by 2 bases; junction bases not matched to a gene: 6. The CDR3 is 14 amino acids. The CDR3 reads CASRTSGSAYEQYF. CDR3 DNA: TGTGCCAGTAGAACCAGCGGGAGCGCCTACGAGCAGTACTTC. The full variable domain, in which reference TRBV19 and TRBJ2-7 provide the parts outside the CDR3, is DGGITQSPKYLFRKEGQNVTLSCEQNLNHDAMYWYRQDPGQGLRLIYYSQIVNDFQKGDIAEGYSVSREKKESFPLTVTSAQKNPTAFYLCASRTSGSAYEQYFGPGTRLTVT.

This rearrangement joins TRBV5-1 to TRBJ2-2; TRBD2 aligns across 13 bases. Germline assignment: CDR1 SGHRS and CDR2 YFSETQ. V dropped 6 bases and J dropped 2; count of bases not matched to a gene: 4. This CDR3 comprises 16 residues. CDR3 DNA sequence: TGCGCCAGCACTTGGACTAGCGGGAGCAACACCGGGGAGCTGTTTTTT. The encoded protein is CASTWTSGSNTGELFF.

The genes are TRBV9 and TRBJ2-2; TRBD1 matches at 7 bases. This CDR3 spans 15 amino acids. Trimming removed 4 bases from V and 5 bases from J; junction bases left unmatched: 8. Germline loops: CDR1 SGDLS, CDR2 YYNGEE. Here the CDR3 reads CASSRQGAGTGELFF. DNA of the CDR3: TGTGCCAGCAGCAGACAGGGCGCCGGTACCGGGGAGCTGTTTTTT.

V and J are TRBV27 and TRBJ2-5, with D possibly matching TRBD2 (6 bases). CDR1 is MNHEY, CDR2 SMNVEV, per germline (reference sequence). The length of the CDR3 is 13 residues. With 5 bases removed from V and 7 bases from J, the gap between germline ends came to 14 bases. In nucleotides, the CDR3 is TGTGCCAGCAGTAAACGGGGGAGGAGGACCCAGTACTTC. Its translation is CASSKRGRRTQYF.

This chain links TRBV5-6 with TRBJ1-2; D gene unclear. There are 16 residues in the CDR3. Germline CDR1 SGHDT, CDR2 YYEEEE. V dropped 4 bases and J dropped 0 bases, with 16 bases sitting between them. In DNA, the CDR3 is TGTGCCAGCAGCCATGGAGACTTGGCTTCTAACTATGGCTACACCTTC. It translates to CASSHGDLASNYGYTF.

CDR3 DNA sequence: TGTGCCAGCAGTTACCGTGCAGGGTTTGATCAGCCCCAGCATTTT. Translated: CASSYRAGFDQPQHF. The chain employs TRBV28 and TRBJ1-5; TRBD1 is a possible D gene (5 bases). The CDR3 runs to 15 residues. V lost 4 bases and J 5 bases, leaving 15 bases between the germline ends. Germline V CDR1 and CDR2: MDHEN, SYDVKM.

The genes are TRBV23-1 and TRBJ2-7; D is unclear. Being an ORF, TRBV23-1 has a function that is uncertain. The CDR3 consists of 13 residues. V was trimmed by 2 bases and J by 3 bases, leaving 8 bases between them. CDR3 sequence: CASSQGSGYEQYF. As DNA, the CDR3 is TGCGCCAGCAGTCAAGGTTCGGGCTACGAGCAGTACTTC.

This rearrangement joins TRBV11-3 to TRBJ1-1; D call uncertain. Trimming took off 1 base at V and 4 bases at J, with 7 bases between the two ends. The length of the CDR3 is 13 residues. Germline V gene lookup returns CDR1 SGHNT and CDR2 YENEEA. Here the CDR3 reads CASSLGAATEAFF. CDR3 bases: TGTGCCAGCAGCTTAGGGGCAGCCACTGAAGCTTTCTTT.

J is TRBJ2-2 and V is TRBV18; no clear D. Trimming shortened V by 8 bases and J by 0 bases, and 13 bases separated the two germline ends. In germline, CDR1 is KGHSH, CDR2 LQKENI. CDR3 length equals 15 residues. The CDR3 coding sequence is TGTGCCAGCCGCCCGGAGCGTTCGAACACCGGGGAGCTGTTTTTT. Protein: CASRPERSNTGELFF.

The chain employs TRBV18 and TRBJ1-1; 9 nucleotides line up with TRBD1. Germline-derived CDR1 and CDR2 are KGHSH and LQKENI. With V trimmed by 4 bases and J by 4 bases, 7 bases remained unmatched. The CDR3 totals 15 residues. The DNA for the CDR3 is TGTGCCAGCTCACTGGGACAGGGTGTGGGCACTGAAGCTTTCTTT. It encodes CASSLGQGVGTEAFF.

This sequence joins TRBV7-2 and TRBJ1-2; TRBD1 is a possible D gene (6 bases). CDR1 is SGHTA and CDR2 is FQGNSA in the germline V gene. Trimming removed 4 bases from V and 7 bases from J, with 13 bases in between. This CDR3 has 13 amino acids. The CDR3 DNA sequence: TGTGCCAGCAGCTCTTGGACAGATGGTGGCTACACCTTC. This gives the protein CASSSWTDGGYTF.

The CDR3 here is CASSAAAGQGLLGANVLTF. CDR3 in DNA: TGTGCCAGCAGCGCCGCAGCGGGGCAGGGTCTCTTAGGGGCCAACGTCCTGACTTTC. The chain joins TRBV11-3 to TRBJ2-6; 7 bases are a match to TRBD2. The germline V gene encodes CDR1 SGHNT and CDR2 YENEEA. This CDR3 is built from 19 residues. The junction had 17 bases not matched to a gene; V was cut back by 5 bases and J by 4 bases.

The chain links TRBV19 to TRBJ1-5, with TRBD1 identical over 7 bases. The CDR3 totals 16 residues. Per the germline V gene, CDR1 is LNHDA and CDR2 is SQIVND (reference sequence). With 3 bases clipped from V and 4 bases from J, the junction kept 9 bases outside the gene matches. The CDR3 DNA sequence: TGTGCCAGTAGTATTCCCCAGGGACAGCTAAATCAGCCCCAGCATTTT. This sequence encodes CASSIPQGQLNQPQHF. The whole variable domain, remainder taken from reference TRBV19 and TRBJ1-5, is DGGITQSPKYLFRKEGQNVTLSCEQNLNHDAMYWYRQDPGQGLRLIYYSQIVNDFQKGDIAEGYSVSREKKESFPLTVTSAQKNPTAFYLCASSIPQGQLNQPQHFGDGTRLSIL.

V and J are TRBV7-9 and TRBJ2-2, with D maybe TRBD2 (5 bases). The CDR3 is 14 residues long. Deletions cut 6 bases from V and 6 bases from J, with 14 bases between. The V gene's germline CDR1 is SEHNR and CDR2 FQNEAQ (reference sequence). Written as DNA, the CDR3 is TGTGCCAGCAGTCCTCCCGGGGTGTCCGGGGAGCTGTTTTTT. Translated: CASSPPGVSGELFF.

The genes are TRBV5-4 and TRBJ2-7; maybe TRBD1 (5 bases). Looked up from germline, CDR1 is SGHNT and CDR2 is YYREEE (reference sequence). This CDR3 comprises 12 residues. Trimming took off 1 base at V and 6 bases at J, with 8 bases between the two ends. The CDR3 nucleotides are TGTGCCAGCAGCTTGCCAGGGTTCGAGCAGTACTTC. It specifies CASSLPGFEQYF.

This CDR3 is CASSQDGLPTDTQYF. The CDR3 DNA is TGCGCCAGCAGCCAAGACGGACTACCCACAGATACGCAGTATTTT. The chain is built from TRBV4-1 and TRBJ2-3, with a tentative D call TRBD2 (6 bases). Germline-derived CDR1 and CDR2 are MGHRA and YSYEKL. The CDR3 has 15 amino acids. V was trimmed by 0 bases and J by 2 bases, leaving 9 bases between them.

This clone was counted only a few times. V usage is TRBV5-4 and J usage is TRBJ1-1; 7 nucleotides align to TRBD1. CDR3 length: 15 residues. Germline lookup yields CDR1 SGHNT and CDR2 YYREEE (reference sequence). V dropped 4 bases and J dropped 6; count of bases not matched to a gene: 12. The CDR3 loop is CASSRATGKGPEAFF. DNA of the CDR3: TGTGCCAGCAGCCGTGCGACAGGGAAAGGCCCTGAAGCTTTCTTT.

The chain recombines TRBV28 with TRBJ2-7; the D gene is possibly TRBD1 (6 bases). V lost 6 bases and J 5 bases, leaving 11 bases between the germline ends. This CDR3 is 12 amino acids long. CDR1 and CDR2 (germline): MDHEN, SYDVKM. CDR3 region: CASREGDDEQYF. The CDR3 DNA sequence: TGTGCCAGCAGAGAGGGGGACGACGAGCAGTACTTC.

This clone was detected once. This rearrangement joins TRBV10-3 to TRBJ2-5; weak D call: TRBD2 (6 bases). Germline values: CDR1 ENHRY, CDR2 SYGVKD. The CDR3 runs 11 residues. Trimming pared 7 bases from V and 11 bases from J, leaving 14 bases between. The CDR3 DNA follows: TGTGCCATCAACGCAGACCGGGAGCAGTACTTC. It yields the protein CAINADREQYF.

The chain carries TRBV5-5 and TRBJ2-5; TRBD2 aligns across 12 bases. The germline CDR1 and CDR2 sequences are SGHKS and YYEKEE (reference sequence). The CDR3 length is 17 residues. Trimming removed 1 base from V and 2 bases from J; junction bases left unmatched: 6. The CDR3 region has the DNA TGTGCCAGCAGCTTGTGGCTAGCGGGAGGGAGACAAGAGACCCAGTACTTC. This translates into CASSLWLAGGRQETQYF.

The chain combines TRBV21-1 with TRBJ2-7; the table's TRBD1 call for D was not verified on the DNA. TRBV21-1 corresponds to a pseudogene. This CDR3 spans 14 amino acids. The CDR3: CASSRTGVNREQYF. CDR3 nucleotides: TGTGCCAGCAGTAGGACAGGAGTGAATCGCGAGCAGTACTTC.

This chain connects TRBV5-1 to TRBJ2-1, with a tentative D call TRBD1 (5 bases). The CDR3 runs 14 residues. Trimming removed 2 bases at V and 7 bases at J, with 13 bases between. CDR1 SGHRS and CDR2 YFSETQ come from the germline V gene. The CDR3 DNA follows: TGCGCCAGCAGCTTCCTCAGGGTAGGGAATGAGCAGTTCTTC. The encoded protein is CASSFLRVGNEQFF.